This TCR beta chain was sequenced during a study of early T cells in non-severe SARS-CoV-2 infection. Germline V gives CDR1 KGHSH, CDR2 LQKENI. This CDR3 contains 15 residues. Germline trimming cut 8 bases from V and 0 bases from J; bases unmatched to any gene: 6. This clonotype has only a few counts. Individual cDNA molecules each received unique molecular identifiers attached to them. TCRdb re-derived calls from the 5' RACE reads in MiXCR, one entry per CDR3 protein. The sample includes approximately 35,000 distinct CDR3 sequences, approximately 5.2% of them seen just once. J is TRBJ1-1 and V is TRBV18, with 10 bases that match TRBD1. Sequencing input: whole blood. The sequence was collected from an adult who was a healthcare worker with PCR-confirmed SARS-CoV-2 infection or an uninfected control (not recorded which). The CDR3 DNA reads as TGTGCCAGCACCCGGACAGGGGGGATGAACACTGAAGCTTTCTTT. It is translated as CASTRTGGMNTEAFF.